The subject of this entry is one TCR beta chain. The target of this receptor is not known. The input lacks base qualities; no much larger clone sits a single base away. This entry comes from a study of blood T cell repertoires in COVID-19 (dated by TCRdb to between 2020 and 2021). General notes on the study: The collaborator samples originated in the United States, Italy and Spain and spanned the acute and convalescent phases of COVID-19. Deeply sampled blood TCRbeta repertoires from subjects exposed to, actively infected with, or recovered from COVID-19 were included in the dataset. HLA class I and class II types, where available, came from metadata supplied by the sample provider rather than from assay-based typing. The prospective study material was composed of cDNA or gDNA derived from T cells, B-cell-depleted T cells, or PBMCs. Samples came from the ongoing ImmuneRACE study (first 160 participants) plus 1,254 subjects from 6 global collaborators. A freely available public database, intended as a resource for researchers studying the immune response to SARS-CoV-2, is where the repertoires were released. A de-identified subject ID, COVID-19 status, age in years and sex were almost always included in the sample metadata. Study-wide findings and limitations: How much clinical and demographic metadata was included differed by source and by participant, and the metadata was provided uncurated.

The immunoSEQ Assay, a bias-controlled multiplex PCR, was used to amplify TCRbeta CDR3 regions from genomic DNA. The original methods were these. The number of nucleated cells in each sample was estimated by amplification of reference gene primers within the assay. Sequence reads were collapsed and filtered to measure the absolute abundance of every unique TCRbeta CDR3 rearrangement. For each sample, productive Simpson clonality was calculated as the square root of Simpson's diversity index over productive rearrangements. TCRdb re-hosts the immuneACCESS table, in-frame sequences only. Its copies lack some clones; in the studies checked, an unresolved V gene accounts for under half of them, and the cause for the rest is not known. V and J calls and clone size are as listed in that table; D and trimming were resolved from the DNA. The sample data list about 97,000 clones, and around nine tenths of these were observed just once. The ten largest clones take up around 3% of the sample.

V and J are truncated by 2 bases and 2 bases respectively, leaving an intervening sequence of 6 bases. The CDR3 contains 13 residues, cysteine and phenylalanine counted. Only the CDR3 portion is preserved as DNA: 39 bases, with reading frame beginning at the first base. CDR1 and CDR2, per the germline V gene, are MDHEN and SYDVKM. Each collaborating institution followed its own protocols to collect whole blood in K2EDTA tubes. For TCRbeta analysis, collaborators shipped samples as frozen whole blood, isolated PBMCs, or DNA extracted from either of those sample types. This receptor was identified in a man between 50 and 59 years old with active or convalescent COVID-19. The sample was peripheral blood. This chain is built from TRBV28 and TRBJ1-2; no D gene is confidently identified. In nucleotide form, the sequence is TGTGCCAGCAGTTTAACAGAGAACTATGGCTACACCTTC. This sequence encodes CASSLTENYGYTF.